A single sample gave rise to the 9 T cell receptor beta chains below, sequenced in a study of shared clonotypes between healthy human individuals. CD45RO-negative, CCR7-selected cells formed the naive CD8 fraction, which excluded terminally differentiated effector memory CD45RA+ cells. Method: immunoSEQ multiplex PCR; TCRdb's copy keeps in-frame clones and lacks some. This sample has 1.5 million to 2.5 million clones, with about 95% found just once. What was sequenced was naive CD8+ T cells sorted from blood. These receptors were collected from a man aged 18 to 29 in good health.

This chain links TRBV4-1 with TRBJ2-5, with D unclear. The V end lost 3 bases, the J end lost 4 bases, and 12 bases lay between the germline ends. CDR1 is MGHRA, CDR2 YSYEKL, per germline. The CDR3 sequence is 14 residues long. CDR3 sequence: CASSHSHSIETQYF. The DNA for the CDR3 is TGCGCCAGCAGCCATAGTCACAGTATAGAGACCCAGTACTTC.

The V and J genes are TRBV5-1 and TRBJ1-2; 9 bases align to TRBD1. Trimming cost V 3 bases and J 7 bases; bases outside gene matches: 7. The CDR3 spans 14 residues. Germline V gene data show CDR1 as SGHRS and CDR2 as YFSETQ. The CDR3 loop reads CASSSAGTGLGYTF. The CDR3 bases are TGCGCCAGCAGCTCAGCCGGGACAGGGCTTGGCTACACCTTC. The whole variable domain, remainder taken from reference TRBV5-1 and TRBJ1-2, is KAGVTQTPRYLIKTRGQQVTLSCSPISGHRSVSWYQQTPGQGLQFLFEYFSETQRNKGNFPGRFSGRQFSNSRSEMNVSTLELGDSALYLCASSSAGTGLGYTFGSGTRLTVV.

The chain couples TRBV5-5 to TRBJ2-7; a possible D gene is TRBD1 (6 bases). The CDR3 is 13 residues long. Germline assignment: CDR1 SGHKS and CDR2 YYEKEE (reference sequence). Deletions cut 0 bases from V and 4 bases from J, with 8 bases between. CDR3 DNA: TGTGCCAGCAGCTTGGCTACAGGGTACGAGCAGTACTTC. This translates into CASSLATGYEQYF.

This clone was detected once. The rearrangement uses TRBV7-6 and TRBJ2-5, with D tentatively TRBD2 (6 bases). The CDR3 loop spans 15 amino acids. CDR1 and CDR2 from the germline V gene are SGHVS and FNYEAQ. V was pared by 7 bases and J by 2 bases, with 17 bases between. CDR3 nucleotide sequence: TGTGCCAGCACCCAAAGTGGAGGGTATCAAGAGACCCAGTACTTC. This translates into CASTQSGGYQETQYF. The full variable domain, with the rest looked up from reference TRBV7-6 and TRBJ2-5, is GAGVSQSPRYKVTKRGQDVALRCDPISGHVSLYWYRQALGQGPEFLTYFNYEAQQDKSGLPNDRFSAERPEGSISTLTIQRTEQRDSAMYRCASTQSGGYQETQYFGPGTRLLVL.

V and J are TRBV30 and TRBJ1-5; 11 bases fit TRBD1. CDR1 and CDR2 from the germline V gene are GTSNPN and SVGIG (reference sequence). The CDR3 totals 15 residues. With V trimmed by 4 bases and J by 4 bases, 6 bases remained unmatched. The CDR3 DNA reads as TGTGCCTGGAACTCAGGACAGGGGGCGAATCAGCCCCAGCATTTT. Translation: CAWNSGQGANQPQHF.

On this clone: Other nucleotide sequences in the sample specify the same CDR3. The chain carries TRBV19 and TRBJ1-1, with D unclear. Germline lookup yields CDR1 LNHDA and CDR2 SQIVND (reference sequence). V dropped 6 bases and J dropped 1 base, with 9 bases sitting between them. The CDR3 consists of 13 residues. The CDR3 coding sequence is TGTGCCAGTAGAGTAACGGAGAACACTGAAGCTTTCTTT. It specifies CASRVTENTEAFF.

This chain uses TRBV7-6 with TRBJ2-5, with a tentative D call TRBD2 (6 bases). Germline V gives CDR1 SGHVS, CDR2 FNYEAQ. Trimming took 7 bases from V and 4 from J, leaving 22 bases between them. This CDR3 spans 16 amino acids. CDR3 nucleotides: TGTGCCAGCATCCATCCTAGCGCAGGCCGGGCAGAGACCCAGTACTTC. This encodes CASIHPSAGRAETQYF. The variable domain in full, completed from reference TRBV7-6 and TRBJ2-5, reads GAGVSQSPRYKVTKRGQDVALRCDPISGHVSLYWYRQALGQGPEFLTYFNYEAQQDKSGLPNDRFSAERPEGSISTLTIQRTEQRDSAMYRCASIHPSAGRAETQYFGPGTRLLVL.

The chain links TRBV7-9 to TRBJ1-1; no definite D call. Germline CDR1 and CDR2: SEHNR and FQNEAQ (reference sequence). V shed 2 bases and J shed 2 bases, with 3 bases lying between them. The CDR3 loop spans 12 amino acids. CDR3 amino acids: CASSLYNTEAFF. DNA for the CDR3: TGTGCCAGCAGCTTATATAACACTGAAGCTTTCTTT.

The chain links TRBV6-1 to TRBJ1-5; D is perhaps TRBD1 (5 bases). The V and J ends lost 1 base and 6 bases respectively, with 13 bases between them. Germline assignment: CDR1 MNHNS and CDR2 SASEGT. This CDR3 has 15 residues. The CDR3 here is CASSEGMGGFQPQHF. The CDR3 nucleotides read TGTGCCAGCAGTGAAGGTATGGGGGGTTTTCAGCCCCAGCATTTT.